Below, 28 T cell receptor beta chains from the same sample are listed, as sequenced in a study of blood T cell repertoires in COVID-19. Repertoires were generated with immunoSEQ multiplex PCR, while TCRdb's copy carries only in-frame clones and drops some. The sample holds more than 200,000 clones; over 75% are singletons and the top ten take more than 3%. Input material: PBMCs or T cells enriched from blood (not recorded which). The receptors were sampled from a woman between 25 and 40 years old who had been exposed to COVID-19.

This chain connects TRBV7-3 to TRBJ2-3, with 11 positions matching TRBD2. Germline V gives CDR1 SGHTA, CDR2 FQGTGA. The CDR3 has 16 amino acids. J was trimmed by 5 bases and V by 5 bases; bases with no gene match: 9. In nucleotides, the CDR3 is TGTGCCAGCAGCCCGACTAGCGGGATTCGGGGAGATACGCAGTATTTT. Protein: CASSPTSGIRGDTQYF.

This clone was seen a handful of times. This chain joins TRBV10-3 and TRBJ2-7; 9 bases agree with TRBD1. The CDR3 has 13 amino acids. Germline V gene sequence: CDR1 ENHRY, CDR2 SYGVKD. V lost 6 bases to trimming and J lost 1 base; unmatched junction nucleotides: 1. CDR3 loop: CAISGTGSYEQYF. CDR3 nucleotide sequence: TGTGCCATCAGCGGGACAGGGTCCTACGAGCAGTACTTC.

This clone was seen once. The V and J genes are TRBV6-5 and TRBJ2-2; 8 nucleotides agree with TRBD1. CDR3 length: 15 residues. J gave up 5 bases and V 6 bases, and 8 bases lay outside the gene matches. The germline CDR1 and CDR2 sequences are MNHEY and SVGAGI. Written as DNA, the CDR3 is TGTGCCAGCAGCTGGGACAGGCGGGAAACCGGGGAGCTGTTTTTT. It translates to CASSWDRRETGELFF.

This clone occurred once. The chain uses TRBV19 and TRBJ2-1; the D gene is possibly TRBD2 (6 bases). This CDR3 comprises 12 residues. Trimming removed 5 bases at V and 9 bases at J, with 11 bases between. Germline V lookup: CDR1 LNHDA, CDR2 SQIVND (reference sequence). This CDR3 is CASSPSGFEQFF. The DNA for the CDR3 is TGTGCCAGTAGTCCCAGCGGGTTTGAGCAGTTCTTC.

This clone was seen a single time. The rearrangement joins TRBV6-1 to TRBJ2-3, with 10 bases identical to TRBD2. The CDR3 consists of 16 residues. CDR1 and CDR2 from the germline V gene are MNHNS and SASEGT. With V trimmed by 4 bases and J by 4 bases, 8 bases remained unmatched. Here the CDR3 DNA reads TGTGCCAGCAGTGCCTGGCTAGCGGGAGCCCCAGATACGCAGTATTTT. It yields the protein CASSAWLAGAPDTQYF.

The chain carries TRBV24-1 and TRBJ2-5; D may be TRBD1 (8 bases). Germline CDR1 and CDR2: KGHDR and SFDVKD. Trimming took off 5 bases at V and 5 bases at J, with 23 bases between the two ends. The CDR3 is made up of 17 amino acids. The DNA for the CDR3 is TGTGCCACCAGTGCGGGGGGCAGGACAGGGAGTAGCGAGACCCAGTACTTC. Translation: CATSAGGRTGSSETQYF.

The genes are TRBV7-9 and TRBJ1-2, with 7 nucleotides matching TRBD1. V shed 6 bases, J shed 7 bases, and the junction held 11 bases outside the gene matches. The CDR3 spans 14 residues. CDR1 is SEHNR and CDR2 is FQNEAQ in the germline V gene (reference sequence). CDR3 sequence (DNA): TGTGCCAGCAGAGTAAATGACAGGGTCGGTGGCTACACCTTC. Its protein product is CASRVNDRVGGYTF. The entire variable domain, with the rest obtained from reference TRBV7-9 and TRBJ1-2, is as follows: DTGVSQNPRHKITKRGQNVTFRCDPISEHNRLYWYRQTLGQGPEFLTYFQNEAQLEKSRLLSDRFSAERPKGSFSTLEIQRTEQGDSAMYLCASRVNDRVGGYTFGSGTRLTVV.

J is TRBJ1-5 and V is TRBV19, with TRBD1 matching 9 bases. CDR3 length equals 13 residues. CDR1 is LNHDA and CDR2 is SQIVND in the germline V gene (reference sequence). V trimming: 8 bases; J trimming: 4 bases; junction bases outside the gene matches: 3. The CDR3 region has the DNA TGTGCCAGTGCCGGGACAGGGAATCAGCCCCAGCATTTT. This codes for CASAGTGNQPQHF.

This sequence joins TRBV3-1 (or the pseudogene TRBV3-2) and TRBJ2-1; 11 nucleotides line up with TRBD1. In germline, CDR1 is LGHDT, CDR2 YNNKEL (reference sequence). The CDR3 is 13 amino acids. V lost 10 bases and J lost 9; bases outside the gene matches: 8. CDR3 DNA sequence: TGTGCCACCGGACCGGGACAGGGGGGTGAGCAGTTCTTC. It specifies CATGPGQGGEQFF.

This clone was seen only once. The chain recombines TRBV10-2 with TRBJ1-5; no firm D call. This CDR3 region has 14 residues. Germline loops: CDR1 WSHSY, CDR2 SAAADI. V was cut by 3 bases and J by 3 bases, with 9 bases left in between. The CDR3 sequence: CASSELLINQPQHF. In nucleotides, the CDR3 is TGCGCCAGCAGTGAACTACTGATCAATCAGCCCCAGCATTTT.

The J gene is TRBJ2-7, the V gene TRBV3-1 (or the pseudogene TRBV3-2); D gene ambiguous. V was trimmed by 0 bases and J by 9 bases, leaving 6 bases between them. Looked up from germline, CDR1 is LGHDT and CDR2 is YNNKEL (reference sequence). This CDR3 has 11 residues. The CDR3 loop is CASSQDRVQYF. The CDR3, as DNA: TGTGCCAGCAGCCAAGATCGGGTGCAGTACTTC.

CDR3 bases: TGTGCCAGCAAATCACTAGCGGACCGCTCCTACAATGAGCAGTTCTTC. Its protein is CASKSLADRSYNEQFF. The rearrangement joins TRBV11-2 to TRBJ2-1, with TRBD2 matching over 8 bases. From germline, CDR1 is SGHAT and CDR2 FQNNGV. J gave up 0 bases and V 7 bases, and 8 bases lay outside the gene matches. CDR3 length equals 16 residues.

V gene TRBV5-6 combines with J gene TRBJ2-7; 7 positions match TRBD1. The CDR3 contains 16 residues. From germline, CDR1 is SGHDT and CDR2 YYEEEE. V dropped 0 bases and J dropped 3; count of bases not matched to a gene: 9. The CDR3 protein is CASSLGRLGGNYEQYF. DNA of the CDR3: TGTGCCAGCAGCTTGGGGCGGTTAGGGGGCAACTACGAGCAGTACTTC. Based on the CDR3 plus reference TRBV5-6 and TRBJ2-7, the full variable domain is DAGVTQSPTHLIKTRGQQVTLRCSPKSGHDTVSWYQQALGQGPQFIFQYYEEEERQRGNFPDRFSGHQFPNYSSELNVNALLLGDSALYLCASSLGRLGGNYEQYFGPGTRLTVT.

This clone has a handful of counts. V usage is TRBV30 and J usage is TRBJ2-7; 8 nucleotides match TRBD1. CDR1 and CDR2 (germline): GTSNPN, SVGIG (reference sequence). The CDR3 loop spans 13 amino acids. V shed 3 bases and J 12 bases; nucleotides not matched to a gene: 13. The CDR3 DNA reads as TGTGCCTGGAGGGTGCTTGGGACAGGACGGACGTACTTC. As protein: CAWRVLGTGRTYF.

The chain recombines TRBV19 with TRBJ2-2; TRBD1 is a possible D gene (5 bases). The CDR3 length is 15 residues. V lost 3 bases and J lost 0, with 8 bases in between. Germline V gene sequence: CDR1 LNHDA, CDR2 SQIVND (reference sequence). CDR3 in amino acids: CASSIQGSNTGELFF. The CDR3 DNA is TGTGCCAGTAGTATCCAGGGATCGAACACCGGGGAGCTGTTTTTT.

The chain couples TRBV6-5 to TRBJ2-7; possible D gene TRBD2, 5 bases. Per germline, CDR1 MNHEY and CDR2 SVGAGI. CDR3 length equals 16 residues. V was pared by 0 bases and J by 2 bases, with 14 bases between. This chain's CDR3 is CASSYSTEGVTYEQYF. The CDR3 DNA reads TGTGCCAGCAGTTACTCGACCGAGGGAGTCACCTACGAGCAGTACTTC.

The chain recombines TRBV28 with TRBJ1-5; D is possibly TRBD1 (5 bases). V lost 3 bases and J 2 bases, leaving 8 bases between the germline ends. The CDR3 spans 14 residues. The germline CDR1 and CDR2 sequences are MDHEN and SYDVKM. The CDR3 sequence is CASSFGQRNQPQHF. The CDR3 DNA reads TGTGCCAGCAGTTTCGGACAACGCAATCAGCCCCAGCATTTT.

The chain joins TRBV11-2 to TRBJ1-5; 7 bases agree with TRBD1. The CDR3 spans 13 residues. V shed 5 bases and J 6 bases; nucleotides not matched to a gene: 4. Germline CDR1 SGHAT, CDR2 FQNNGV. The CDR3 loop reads CASSPQGGQPQHF. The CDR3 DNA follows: TGTGCCAGCAGCCCCCAGGGGGGTCAGCCCCAGCATTTT.

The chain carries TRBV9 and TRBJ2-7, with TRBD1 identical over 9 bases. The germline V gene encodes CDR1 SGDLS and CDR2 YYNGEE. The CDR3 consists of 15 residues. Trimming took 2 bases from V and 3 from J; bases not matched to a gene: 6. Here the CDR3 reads CASSVDRGFVYEQYF. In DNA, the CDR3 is TGTGCCAGCAGCGTGGACAGGGGTTTCGTCTACGAGCAGTACTTC.

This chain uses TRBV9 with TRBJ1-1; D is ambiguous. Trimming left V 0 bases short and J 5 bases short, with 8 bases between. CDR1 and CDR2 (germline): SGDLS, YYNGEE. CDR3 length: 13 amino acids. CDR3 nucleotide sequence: TGTGCCAGCAGCGTAGGCTCGGGAACTGAAGCTTTCTTT. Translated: CASSVGSGTEAFF.

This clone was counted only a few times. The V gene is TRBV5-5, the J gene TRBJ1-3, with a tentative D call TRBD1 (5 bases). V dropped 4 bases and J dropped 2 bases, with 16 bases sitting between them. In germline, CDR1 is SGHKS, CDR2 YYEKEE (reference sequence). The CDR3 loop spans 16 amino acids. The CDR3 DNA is TGTGCCAGCAGCCAAATAATTACAGGAGCTGGAAACACCATATATTTT. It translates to CASSQIITGAGNTIYF. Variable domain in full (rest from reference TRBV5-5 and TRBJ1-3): DAGVTQSPTHLIKTRGQQVTLRCSPISGHKSVSWYQQVLGQGPQFIFQYYEKEERGRGNFPDRFSARQFPNYSSELNVNALLLGDSALYLCASSQIITGAGNTIYFGEGSWLTVV.

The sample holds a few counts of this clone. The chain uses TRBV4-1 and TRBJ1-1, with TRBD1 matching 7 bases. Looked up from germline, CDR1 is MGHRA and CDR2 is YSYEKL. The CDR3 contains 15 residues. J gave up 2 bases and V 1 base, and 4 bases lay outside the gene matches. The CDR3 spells CASSQVGGANTEAFF. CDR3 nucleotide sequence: TGCGCCAGCAGCCAAGTAGGGGGCGCTAACACTGAAGCTTTCTTT.

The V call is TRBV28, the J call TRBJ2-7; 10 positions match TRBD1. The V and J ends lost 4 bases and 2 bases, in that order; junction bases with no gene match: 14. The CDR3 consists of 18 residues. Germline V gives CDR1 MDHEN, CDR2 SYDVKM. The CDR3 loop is CASSSQAGTGDETYEQYF. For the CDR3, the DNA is TGTGCCAGCAGTTCTCAGGCCGGGACAGGGGATGAAACCTACGAGCAGTACTTC. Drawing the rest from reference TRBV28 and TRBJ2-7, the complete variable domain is DVKVTQSSRYLVKRTGEKVFLECVQDMDHENMFWYRQDPGLGLRLIYFSYDVKMKEKGDIPEGYSVSREKKERFSLILESASTNQTSMYLCASSSQAGTGDETYEQYFGPGTRLTVT.

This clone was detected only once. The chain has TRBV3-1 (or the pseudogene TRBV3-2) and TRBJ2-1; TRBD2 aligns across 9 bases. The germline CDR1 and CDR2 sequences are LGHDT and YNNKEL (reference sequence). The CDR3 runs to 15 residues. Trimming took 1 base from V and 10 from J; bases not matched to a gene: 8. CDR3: CASSQVGGRVIEQFF. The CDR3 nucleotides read TGTGCCAGCAGCCAAGTAGGCGGGAGGGTCATAGAGCAGTTCTTC.

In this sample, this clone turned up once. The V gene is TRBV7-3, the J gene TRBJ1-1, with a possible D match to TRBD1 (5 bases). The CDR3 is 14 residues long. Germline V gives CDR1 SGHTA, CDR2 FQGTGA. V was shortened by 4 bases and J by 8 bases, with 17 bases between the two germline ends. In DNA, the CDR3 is TGTGCCAGCAGCTCGCAGGGCGGTCTCACGGAAGCTTTCTTT. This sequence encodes CASSSQGGLTEAFF. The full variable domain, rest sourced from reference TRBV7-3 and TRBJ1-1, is GAGVSQTPSNKVTEKGKYVELRCDPISGHTALYWYRQSLGQGPEFLIYFQGTGAADDSGLPNDRFFAVRPEGSVSTLKIQRTERGDSAVYLCASSSQGGLTEAFFGQGTRLTVV.

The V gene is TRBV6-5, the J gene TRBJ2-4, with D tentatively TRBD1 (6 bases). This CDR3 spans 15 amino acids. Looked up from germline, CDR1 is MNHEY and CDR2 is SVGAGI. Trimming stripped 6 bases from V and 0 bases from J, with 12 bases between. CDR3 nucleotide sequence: TGTGCCAGCAGCAGGACAGTTCTAGCCAAAAACATTCAGTACTTC. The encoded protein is CASSRTVLAKNIQYF.

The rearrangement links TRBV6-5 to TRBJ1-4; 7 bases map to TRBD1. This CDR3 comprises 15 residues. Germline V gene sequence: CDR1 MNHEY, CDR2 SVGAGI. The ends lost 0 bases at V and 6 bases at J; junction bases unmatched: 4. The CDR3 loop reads CASSYSGTDDEKLFF. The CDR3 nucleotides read TGTGCCAGCAGTTACTCAGGGACAGACGATGAAAAACTGTTTTTT.

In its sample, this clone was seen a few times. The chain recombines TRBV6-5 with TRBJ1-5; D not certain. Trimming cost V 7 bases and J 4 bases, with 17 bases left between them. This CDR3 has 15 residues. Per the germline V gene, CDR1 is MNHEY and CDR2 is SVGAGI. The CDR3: CASIERVMRNQPQHF. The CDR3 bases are TGTGCCAGCATCGAGAGGGTTATGAGGAATCAGCCCCAGCATTTT.